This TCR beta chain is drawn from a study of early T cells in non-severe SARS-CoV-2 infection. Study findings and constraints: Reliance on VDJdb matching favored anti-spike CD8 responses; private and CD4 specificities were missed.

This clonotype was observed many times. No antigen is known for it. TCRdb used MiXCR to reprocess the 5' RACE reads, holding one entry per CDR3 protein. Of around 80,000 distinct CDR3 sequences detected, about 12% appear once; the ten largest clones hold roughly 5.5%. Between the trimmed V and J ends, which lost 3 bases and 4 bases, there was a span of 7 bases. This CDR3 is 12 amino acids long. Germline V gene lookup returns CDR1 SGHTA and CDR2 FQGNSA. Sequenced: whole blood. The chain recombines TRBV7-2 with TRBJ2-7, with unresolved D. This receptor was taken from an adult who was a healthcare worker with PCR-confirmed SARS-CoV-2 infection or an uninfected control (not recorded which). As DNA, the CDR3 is TGTGCCAGCAGCTTTGGGTATTACGAGCAGTACTTC. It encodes CASSFGYYEQYF.